The clone carrying this TCR beta chain showed up many times. Its antigen is not known. TCRdb reprocessed the 5' RACE reads with MiXCR, giving one entry per CDR3 protein. The sample holds roughly 300,000 distinct CDR3 sequences; roughly 13% are singletons and the top ten take 22%. This entry comes from a study of T-cell memory formation after mild COVID-19. Overall study context: TCR clusters were largely donor specific.

Germline CDR1 MNHEY, CDR2 SMNVEV (reference sequence). The CDR3 loop spans 12 amino acids. Deletions cut 3 bases from V and 4 bases from J, with 6 bases between. General study points: Chiefly within CM and EM were the contracting CD4+ clones; CD8+ ones were within EMRA. Pre-infection memory harbored some responding clones, suggesting cross-reactive memory joined.

This TCR came from a man aged 18-30 years who had mild COVID-19 (a few samples of this study predate the infection). Cell type and time point are not known. The V gene is TRBV27, the J gene TRBJ2-5; D gene uncertain. Sequencing was performed on PBMCs or a T cell subset sorted from them (not recorded which). The CDR3, as DNA: TGTGCCAGCAGTTTTGTAGGAGAGACCCAGTACTTC. This sequence encodes CASSFVGETQYF.